The 2 T cell receptor beta chains in this list originate from one sample, sequenced in a study of CD8+CD57+ T cells in acquired aplastic anemia. Template material for TCR beta VDJ and CDR3 profiling consisted of genomic DNA. TCRdb fed the reads into MiXCR, producing one record per CDR3 protein. The sample consists of about 190,000 distinct CDR3 sequences, roughly half of them appearing once. Sequencing was done on a sample of sorted CD4+, CD8+, or CD8+CD57+ T cells (not recorded which) from PBMCs. The source is a human donor in good health, serving as a control.

The CDR3 reads CASSPPSYEQYF. In DNA, the CDR3 is TGTGCCAGCAGTCCACCCTCCTACGAGCAGTACTTC. The J gene is TRBJ2-7, the V gene TRBV2; D unclear. The germline gives CDR1 SNHLY, CDR2 FYNNEI. The CDR3 consists of 12 residues. V lost 5 bases and J 0 bases, leaving 5 bases between the germline ends.

This clonotype was seen only once. V and J are TRBV25-1 and TRBJ2-1, with D tentatively TRBD2 (6 bases). The CDR3 runs 14 residues. V was pared by 3 bases and J by 6 bases, with 12 bases between. Germline V CDR1 and CDR2: MGHDK, SYGVNS. DNA of the CDR3: TGTGCCAGCAGTGAGCTAAAGGGACTCAATGAGCAGTTCTTC. Translating it yields CASSELKGLNEQFF.